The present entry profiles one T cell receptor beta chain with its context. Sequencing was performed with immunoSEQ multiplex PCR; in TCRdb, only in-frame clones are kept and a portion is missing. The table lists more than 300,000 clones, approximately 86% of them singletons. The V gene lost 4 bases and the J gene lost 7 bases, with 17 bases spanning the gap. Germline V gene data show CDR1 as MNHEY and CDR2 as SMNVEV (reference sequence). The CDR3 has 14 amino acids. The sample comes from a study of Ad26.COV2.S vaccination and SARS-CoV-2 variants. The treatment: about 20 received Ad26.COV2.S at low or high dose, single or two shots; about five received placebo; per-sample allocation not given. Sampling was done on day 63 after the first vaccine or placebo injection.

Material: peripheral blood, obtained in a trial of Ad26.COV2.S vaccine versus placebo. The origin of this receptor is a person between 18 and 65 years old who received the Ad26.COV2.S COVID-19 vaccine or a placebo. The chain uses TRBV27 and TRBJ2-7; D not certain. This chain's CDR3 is CASSWSHRAEEQYF. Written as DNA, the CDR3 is TGTGCCAGCAGTTGGTCGCACCGGGCAGAGGAGCAGTACTTC.